This TCR beta chain was recorded in a study of cytomegalovirus exposure and HLA in healthy donors. Study-level points and caveats: As confirmed in vitro, three CMV-associated chains were specific for CMV antigens. Researchers counted about 150 TCR beta chains as cytomegalovirus-associated. A cluster of highly shared sequence variants was likely a sequencing artifact. For most TCR beta V segments, an earlier analysis put the productive rate at about 87% or about 30% of the time.

The PCR used 60 Vbeta and 13 Jbeta primers. Using immunoSEQ multiplex PCR, the repertoire was profiled, and TCRdb retains in-frame clones only, with some absent. Seen here are some 190,000 clones, 75% to 85% observed once, and the top ten hold 11% to 15%. Comments on this clone: Its antigen remains unidentified.

This CDR3 has 15 residues. Looked up from germline, CDR1 is SGHNT and CDR2 is YENEEA. The sequenced sample consisted of PBMCs. The receptor was isolated from a woman aged 25 to 45 in good health and CMV-seropositive. The V gene is TRBV11-3, the J gene TRBJ2-5; tentative D call: TRBD2 (6 bases). The J call is doubtful: the DNA matches TRBJ2-7 better. The CDR3 loop is CASSLGPGLSYEQYF. As DNA, the CDR3 is TGTGCCAGCAGCTTAGGCCCAGGACTATCCTACGAGCAGTACTTC.